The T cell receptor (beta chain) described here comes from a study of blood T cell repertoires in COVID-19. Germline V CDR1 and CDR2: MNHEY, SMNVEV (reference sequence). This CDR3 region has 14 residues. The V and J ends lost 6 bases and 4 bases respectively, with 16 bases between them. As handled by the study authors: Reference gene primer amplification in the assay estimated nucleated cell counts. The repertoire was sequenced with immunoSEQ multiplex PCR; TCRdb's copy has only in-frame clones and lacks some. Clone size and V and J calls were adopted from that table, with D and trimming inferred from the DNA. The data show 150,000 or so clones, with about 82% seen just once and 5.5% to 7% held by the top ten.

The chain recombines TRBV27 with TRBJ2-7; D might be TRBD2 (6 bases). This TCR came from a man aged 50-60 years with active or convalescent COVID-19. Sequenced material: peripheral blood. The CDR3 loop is CASRGGTDLYEQYF. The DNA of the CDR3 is TGTGCCAGCAGAGGCGGGACGGACTTGTACGAGCAGTACTTC.